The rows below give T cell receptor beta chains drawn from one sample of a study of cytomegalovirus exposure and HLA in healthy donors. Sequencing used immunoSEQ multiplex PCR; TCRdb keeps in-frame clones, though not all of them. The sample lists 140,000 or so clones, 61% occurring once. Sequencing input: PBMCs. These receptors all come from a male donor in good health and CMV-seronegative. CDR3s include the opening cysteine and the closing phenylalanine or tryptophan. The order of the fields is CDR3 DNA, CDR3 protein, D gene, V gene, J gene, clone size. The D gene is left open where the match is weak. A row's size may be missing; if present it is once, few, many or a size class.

CDR3nt: TGTGCCAGCAGTTTGGCAATAAGCACAGATACGCAGTATTTT
CDR3aa: CASSLAISTDTQYF
d_gene: NA
v_gene: TRBV6-5
j_gene: TRBJ2-3
abundance: NA

CDR3nt: TGTGCCAGCAGCCTTCGAACCGGGACTAGCAGAAAGCAAGAGACCCAGTACTTC
CDR3aa: CASSLRTGTSRKQETQYF
d_gene: TRBD2
v_gene: TRBV11-2
j_gene: TRBJ2-5
abundance: NA

CDR3nt: TGTGCCAGCACCCAGCGTAAAGGGAGGTATACTGAAGCTTTCTTT
CDR3aa: CASTQRKGRYTEAFF
d_gene: NA
v_gene: TRBV5-4
j_gene: TRBJ1-1
abundance: NA

CDR3nt: TGTGCCAGCTCACCTTCTATGGGCGATGGCTACACCTTC
CDR3aa: CASSPSMGDGYTF
d_gene: NA
v_gene: TRBV18
j_gene: TRBJ1-2
abundance: NA

CDR3nt: TGTGCCAGCAGCTCCCTTGACAGGACGACGAACACTGAAGCTTTCTTT
CDR3aa: CASSSLDRTTNTEAFF
d_gene: NA
v_gene: TRBV7-9
j_gene: TRBJ1-1
abundance: NA

CDR3nt: TGTGCCAGCAGCTTAAACGGGCAGCCCCAGCATTTT
CDR3aa: CASSLNGQPQHF
d_gene: NA
v_gene: TRBV7-6
j_gene: TRBJ1-5
abundance: NA

CDR3nt: TGTGCCGGCAGCCCTAGCCCTAGCGGGGGCCTGGGGGAGCTGTTTTTT
CDR3aa: CAGSPSPSGGLGELFF
d_gene: TRBD2
v_gene: TRBV9
j_gene: TRBJ2-2
abundance: NA

CDR3nt: TGCGCCAGCAGCCAAGGGGCGGGCGTAGAGTACAATGAGCAGTTCTTC
CDR3aa: CASSQGAGVEYNEQFF
d_gene: NA
v_gene: TRBV4-1
j_gene: TRBJ2-1
abundance: once

CDR3nt: TGTGCCTGGGAACCACATACAGGGTCCGGGGCCAACGTCCTGACTTTC
CDR3aa: CAWEPHTGSGANVLTF
d_gene: NA
v_gene: TRBV30
j_gene: TRBJ2-6
abundance: NA

CDR3nt: TGTGCCAGCAGCCCCCTCGGCCAGGGACAGAAATCCTACGAGCAGTACTTC
CDR3aa: CASSPLGQGQKSYEQYF
d_gene: TRBD1
v_gene: TRBV7-9
j_gene: TRBJ2-7
abundance: NA

CDR3nt: TGTGCCAGCAGCCCACCTGGAAAAGGGGGCACTGAAGCTTTCTTT
CDR3aa: CASSPPGKGGTEAFF
d_gene: NA
v_gene: TRBV7-7
j_gene: TRBJ1-1
abundance: NA

CDR3nt: TGTGCCAGCAGCTCTCAGACAGGGATCCAAACCGGGGAGCTGTTTTTT
CDR3aa: CASSSQTGIQTGELFF
d_gene: TRBD1
v_gene: TRBV7-8
j_gene: TRBJ2-2
abundance: NA

CDR3nt: TGTGCCAGCAGCCTCCCCGGGACAACCCCGAACACTGAAGCTTTCTTT
CDR3aa: CASSLPGTTPNTEAFF
d_gene: NA
v_gene: TRBV7-9
j_gene: TRBJ1-1
abundance: NA

CDR3nt: TGTGCCAGCATGGAGACAGGGCCGGGCTACACCTTC
CDR3aa: CASMETGPGYTF
d_gene: TRBD1
v_gene: TRBV2
j_gene: TRBJ1-2
abundance: NA

CDR3nt: TGTGCCAGCAGTCCACAAGGGGCCCTCAGCTATGGCTACACCTTC
CDR3aa: CASSPQGALSYGYTF
d_gene: NA
v_gene: TRBV28
j_gene: TRBJ1-2
abundance: NA

CDR3nt: TGTGCCAGCAGCCGAAACAGAGCTACCGGGGAGCTGTTTTTT
CDR3aa: CASSRNRATGELFF
d_gene: NA
v_gene: TRBV7-3
j_gene: TRBJ2-2
abundance: few

CDR3nt: TGTGCCAGCAGTCCCCGGAGGGGTCAGACCCAGTACTTC
CDR3aa: CASSPRRGQTQYF
d_gene: NA
v_gene: TRBV6-5
j_gene: TRBJ2-5
abundance: NA

CDR3nt: TGTGCCAGCAGCCACCGGACAGGGGGTCTCGGAGAGACCCAGTACTTC
CDR3aa: CASSHRTGGLGETQYF
d_gene: TRBD1
v_gene: TRBV9
j_gene: TRBJ2-5
abundance: NA

CDR3nt: TGTGCCAGCAGTCCGGGGGGTGGTCAGCCCCAGCATTTT
CDR3aa: CASSPGGGQPQHF
d_gene: NA
v_gene: TRBV2
j_gene: TRBJ1-5
abundance: few

CDR3nt: TGCGCCAGCAGCCAAGATCAATCGGTGCCCTACGAGCAGTACTTC
CDR3aa: CASSQDQSVPYEQYF
d_gene: NA
v_gene: TRBV4-1
j_gene: TRBJ2-7
abundance: NA

CDR3nt: TGTGCCAGCAGCTTAGAGATCCAGGGGGCCATTCAGCCCCAGCATTTT
CDR3aa: CASSLEIQGAIQPQHF
d_gene: TRBD1
v_gene: TRBV11-2
j_gene: TRBJ1-5
abundance: few

CDR3nt: TGTGCCAGCAGTTTACTAGCGGGCCCTTACAATGAGCAGTTCTTC
CDR3aa: CASSLLAGPYNEQFF
d_gene: TRBD2
v_gene: TRBV2
j_gene: TRBJ2-1
abundance: NA

CDR3nt: TGTGCCAGCAGCTTAGACAGGAGATATGGCTACACCTTC
CDR3aa: CASSLDRRYGYTF
d_gene: NA
v_gene: TRBV11-1
j_gene: TRBJ1-2
abundance: NA

CDR3nt: TGCAGCGTTGGACACCTCTACAATGAGCAGTTCTTC
CDR3aa: CSVGHLYNEQFF
d_gene: NA
v_gene: TRBV29-1
j_gene: TRBJ2-1
abundance: few

CDR3nt: TGCGCCAGCAGCACCTTAGGGGACTATGGCTACACCTTC
CDR3aa: CASSTLGDYGYTF
d_gene: NA
v_gene: TRBV5-1
j_gene: TRBJ1-2
abundance: NA

CDR3nt: TGTGCCAGTAGTTATTCCGGGACTAGCGGGGGGTTCTCCTACAATGAGCAGTTCTTC
CDR3aa: CASSYSGTSGGFSYNEQFF
d_gene: TRBD2
v_gene: TRBV19
j_gene: TRBJ2-1
abundance: once

CDR3nt: TGTGCCAGCAGCCCGTCGACTAGTATCGACGAGCAGTACTTC
CDR3aa: CASSPSTSIDEQYF
d_gene: NA
v_gene: TRBV7-3
j_gene: TRBJ2-7
abundance: few

CDR3nt: TGTGCCAGCAGCAAGACAGGGGGCGACACCGGGGAGCTGTTTTTT
CDR3aa: CASSKTGGDTGELFF
d_gene: TRBD1
v_gene: TRBV7-2
j_gene: TRBJ2-2
abundance: NA

CDR3nt: TGTGCCAGCAGTTTCGACAGGGACTATGGCTACACCTTC
CDR3aa: CASSFDRDYGYTF
d_gene: TRBD1
v_gene: TRBV5-8
j_gene: TRBJ1-2
abundance: few

CDR3nt: TGTGCCAGCAGCTTATTGGCGGGGGGCGGCACAGATACGCAGTATTTT
CDR3aa: CASSLLAGGGTDTQYF
d_gene: TRBD2
v_gene: TRBV13
j_gene: TRBJ2-3
abundance: NA

CDR3nt: TGCGCCAGCAGCCATGACCCACTAGCGGGTCCTCGCTCTCCTTCCTACGAGCAGTACTTC
CDR3aa: CASSHDPLAGPRSPSYEQYF
d_gene: TRBD2
v_gene: TRBV4-3
j_gene: TRBJ2-7
abundance: NA

CDR3nt: TGCGCCAGCAGCTGGGGGACAAGGACTTACAATGAGCAGTTCTTC
CDR3aa: CASSWGTRTYNEQFF
d_gene: NA
v_gene: TRBV5-1
j_gene: TRBJ2-1
abundance: NA

CDR3nt: TGTGCCTGGAAACATTGGGGGGCAGGGGGTACCGGGGAGCTGTTTTTT
CDR3aa: CAWKHWGAGGTGELFF
d_gene: NA
v_gene: TRBV30
j_gene: TRBJ2-2
abundance: NA

CDR3nt: TGTGCCTGGGGCCGACAGGATAATTCACCCCTCCACTTT
CDR3aa: CAWGRQDNSPLHF
d_gene: NA
v_gene: TRBV30
j_gene: TRBJ1-6
abundance: NA

CDR3nt: TGTGCCAGCAGCTTCCAGGGGCCTAGCACAGATACGCAGTATTTT
CDR3aa: CASSFQGPSTDTQYF
d_gene: NA
v_gene: TRBV7-2
j_gene: TRBJ2-3
abundance: NA

CDR3nt: TGTGCCAGTAGTAATGGACGGAGGTCTACGCAGTATTTT
CDR3aa: CASSNGRRSTQYF
d_gene: NA
v_gene: TRBV19
j_gene: TRBJ2-3
abundance: once

CDR3nt: TGTGCCAGCAGCCCGTTAGGAGGATACGAGCAGTACTTC
CDR3aa: CASSPLGGYEQYF
d_gene: NA
v_gene: TRBV5-6
j_gene: TRBJ2-7
abundance: few

CDR3nt: TGCGCCAGCAGCTTGGTGGTACAGGGTGACACCGGGGAGCTGTTTTTT
CDR3aa: CASSLVVQGDTGELFF
d_gene: NA
v_gene: TRBV5-1
j_gene: TRBJ2-2
abundance: NA

CDR3nt: TGCGCCAGCAGCCAAGGGCAGGGGATTGTAGGGGAGCAGTACTTC
CDR3aa: CASSQGQGIVGEQYF
d_gene: NA
v_gene: TRBV4-1
j_gene: TRBJ2-7
abundance: NA

CDR3nt: TGTGCCAGCAGTTTAGGCAGAGAGCAGTACTTC
CDR3aa: CASSLGREQYF
d_gene: NA
v_gene: TRBV28
j_gene: TRBJ2-7
abundance: NA

CDR3nt: TGCGCCAGCACAGGCGGGCAGGGGATTGGGGAGCAGTACTTC
CDR3aa: CASTGGQGIGEQYF
d_gene: NA
v_gene: TRBV10-2
j_gene: TRBJ2-7
abundance: NA